A selection of T cell receptor beta chains follows, all from one sample in a study of T cells in Graves' hyperthyroidism and ophthalmopathy. In TCRdb, the multiplex PCR reads were re-called with MiXCR into one record per CDR3 protein. Of roughly 100,000 distinct CDR3 sequences listed, approximately 39% are singletons. The material sequenced was peripheral blood or thyroid tissue (not recorded which). The receptors originated from a woman aged 25 to 39 with Graves' hyperthyroidism. Each CDR3 is given with its conserved first and last residue. The D gene is left open where the match is weak. Where a row states a size, it is once, few, many or the class of an expanded clone; other rows omit it.

j_gene: TRBJ2-5; abundance: .; d_gene: .; v_gene: TRBV2; CDR3nt: TGTGCCAGCGGTGAAATAGGTCCGGAGGCCCAGTACTTC; CDR3aa: CASGEIGPEAQYF
j_gene: TRBJ2-2; abundance: few; d_gene: .; v_gene: TRBV7-9; CDR3nt: TGTGCCAGCAGCCAAGGATCAGGGGCGAACACCGGGGAGCTGTTTTTT; CDR3aa: CASSQGSGANTGELFF
j_gene: TRBJ2-7; abundance: many; d_gene: TRBD1; v_gene: TRBV7-3; CDR3nt: TGTGCCAGCAGCTTAGGGGACAGGTTCAACGAGCAGTACTTC; CDR3aa: CASSLGDRFNEQYF
j_gene: TRBJ1-1; abundance: .; d_gene: .; v_gene: TRBV7-2; CDR3nt: TGTGCCAGCAGCTTCGGTCACAACACTGAAGCTTTCTTT; CDR3aa: CASSFGHNTEAFF
j_gene: TRBJ1-5; abundance: .; d_gene: TRBD1; v_gene: TRBV15; CDR3nt: TGTGCCACCAGCCTCCCGAACGAAGCCGGGACAGGGAACCTCTACGATCAGCCCCAGCATTTT; CDR3aa: CATSLPNEAGTGNLYDQPQHF
j_gene: TRBJ1-1; abundance: .; d_gene: .; v_gene: TRBV20-1; CDR3nt: .; CDR3aa: CSARYGYTFGSGTDGNTEAFF
j_gene: TRBJ2-5; abundance: many; d_gene: .; v_gene: TRBV13; CDR3nt: TGTGCCAGCAGCTTAGCGGGAGTACTTTCGGGAGAGACCCAGTACTTC; CDR3aa: CASSLAGVLSGETQYF
j_gene: TRBJ2-3; abundance: many; d_gene: TRBD2; v_gene: TRBV24-1; CDR3nt: TGTGCCACCAGTGATTTGAATAGCGGACGGCGGGGGGATACGCAGTATTTT; CDR3aa: CATSDLNSGRRGDTQYF
j_gene: TRBJ1-2; abundance: many; d_gene: TRBD1; v_gene: TRBV5-1; CDR3nt: TGCGCCAGCAGCTCCGGACAGGGGCCCTATGGCTACACCTTC; CDR3aa: CASSSGQGPYGYTF
j_gene: TRBJ2-2; abundance: few; d_gene: .; v_gene: TRBV28; CDR3nt: TGTGCCAGCAGTTCGGGGCGAGGAAACACCGGGGAGCTGTTTTTT; CDR3aa: CASSSGRGNTGELFF
j_gene: TRBJ2-7; abundance: .; d_gene: TRBD2; v_gene: TRBV7-9; CDR3nt: TGTTCCAGCAGCTTAGCCGCTAGCGGGATGTTTCCCTACGAGCAGTACTTC; CDR3aa: CSSSLAASGMFPYEQYF
j_gene: TRBJ2-5; abundance: .; d_gene: .; v_gene: TRBV20-1; CDR3nt: TGCAGTGCTAGAGGGTCCATTCAAGAGACCCAGTACTTC; CDR3aa: CSARGSIQETQYF
j_gene: TRBJ2-5; abundance: many; d_gene: .; v_gene: TRBV7-2; CDR3nt: TGTGCCAGCAGCTTATTCCCGCGGGAGACCCAGTACTTC; CDR3aa: CASSLFPRETQYF
j_gene: TRBJ2-7; abundance: .; d_gene: TRBD2; v_gene: TRBV28; CDR3nt: TGTGCCAGCAGTCCGGGGCTAGCGGGAAGGGAGCAGTACTTC; CDR3aa: CASSPGLAGREQYF
j_gene: TRBJ1-5; abundance: many; d_gene: .; v_gene: TRBV12-3/TRBV12-4; CDR3nt: TGTGCCAGCAGTTCGCGGACAGCGGGCACCAATCAGCCCCAGCATTTT; CDR3aa: CASSSRTAGTNQPQHF
j_gene: TRBJ1-1; abundance: many; d_gene: .; v_gene: TRBV4-1; CDR3nt: TGCGCCAGCAGCCAAGAAATCCCTCAGTTCGCTGAAGCTTTCTTT; CDR3aa: CASSQEIPQFAEAFF
j_gene: TRBJ2-7; abundance: .; d_gene: .; v_gene: TRBV12-3/TRBV12-4; CDR3nt: TGTGCCAGCAGTGCGCCGGGGCCCGGCAAGCAGTACTTC; CDR3aa: CASSAPGPGKQYF
j_gene: TRBJ1-1; abundance: many; d_gene: .; v_gene: TRBV10-2; CDR3nt: TGCGCCAGCAGGCCGGTGGGGATGGTCACTGAAGCTTTCTTT; CDR3aa: CASRPVGMVTEAFF
j_gene: TRBJ2-7; abundance: many; d_gene: TRBD1; v_gene: TRBV12-3/TRBV12-4; CDR3nt: TGTGCCAGCAGTCGGACAGGAGGATTAGGCGAGCAGTACTTC; CDR3aa: CASSRTGGLGEQYF
j_gene: TRBJ1-1; abundance: many; d_gene: .; v_gene: TRBV10-3; CDR3nt: TGTGCCATCAGTGAGTCTTTGAACACTGAAGCTTTCTTT; CDR3aa: CAISESLNTEAFF
j_gene: TRBJ2-7; abundance: .; d_gene: .; v_gene: TRBV10-1; CDR3nt: TGCGCCAGCAGTGCGAGCCCAGGGTTCTACGAGCAGTACTTC; CDR3aa: CASSASPGFYEQYF
j_gene: TRBJ1-5; abundance: many; d_gene: .; v_gene: TRBV3-1; CDR3nt: TGTGCCAGCAGCCTAACATTACATAGCAATCAGCCCCAGCATTTT; CDR3aa: CASSLTLHSNQPQHF
j_gene: TRBJ2-3; abundance: few; d_gene: TRBD2; v_gene: TRBV28; CDR3nt: TGTGCCATCCTAGCGGGAGTCACCCCCGATACGCAGTATTTT; CDR3aa: CAILAGVTPDTQYF
j_gene: TRBJ2-5; abundance: many; d_gene: .; v_gene: TRBV24-1; CDR3nt: TGTGCCACCAGTGATTGGGACCTAGAGACCCAGTACTTC; CDR3aa: CATSDWDLETQYF
j_gene: TRBJ2-7; abundance: .; d_gene: TRBD1; v_gene: TRBV15; CDR3nt: TGTGCTCACGCGAGGGGGCGTGAGCAGTACTTC; CDR3aa: CAHARGREQYF
j_gene: TRBJ1-2; abundance: many; d_gene: .; v_gene: TRBV4-1; CDR3nt: TGCGCCAGCAGCCAGGAGCCCGCTAACTATGGCTACACCTTC; CDR3aa: CASSQEPANYGYTF
j_gene: TRBJ2-7; abundance: many; d_gene: TRBD2; v_gene: TRBV27; CDR3nt: TGTGCCAGCAGTTGGGCCCCAGGTAGCGGGTACGAGCAGTACTTC; CDR3aa: CASSWAPGSGYEQYF
j_gene: TRBJ1-5; abundance: many; d_gene: TRBD1; v_gene: TRBV6-1; CDR3nt: TGTGCCAGCAGGGAGGGACAGGGTCAGCCCCAGCATTTT; CDR3aa: CASREGQGQPQHF
j_gene: TRBJ1-2; abundance: .; d_gene: .; v_gene: TRBV2; CDR3nt: .; CDR3aa: CASSFYICSAITGGYGYTF
j_gene: TRBJ2-5; abundance: .; d_gene: .; v_gene: TRBV10-3; CDR3nt: TGTGCCATCAGCCAAGATCGTTTCCCAGCTGAGACCCAGTACTTC; CDR3aa: CAISQDRFPAETQYF
j_gene: TRBJ1-2; abundance: many; d_gene: .; v_gene: TRBV2; CDR3nt: TGTGCCAGCGATCGGACAGCCTTTGGCTACACCTTC; CDR3aa: CASDRTAFGYTF
j_gene: TRBJ2-7; abundance: many; d_gene: .; v_gene: TRBV12-3/TRBV12-4; CDR3nt: TGTGCCAGCAGTTTAGAAGGGTCCCTCTACGAGCAGTACTTC; CDR3aa: CASSLEGSLYEQYF
j_gene: TRBJ1-1; abundance: many; d_gene: TRBD1; v_gene: TRBV3-1; CDR3nt: TGTGCCAGCAGCCAGGACAGGGGATGGGACACTGAAGCTTTCTTT; CDR3aa: CASSQDRGWDTEAFF
j_gene: TRBJ1-5; abundance: many; d_gene: .; v_gene: TRBV20-1; CDR3nt: TGCAGTGCCTCCATCCTGTCACGGCCCCAGCATTTT; CDR3aa: CSASILSRPQHF
j_gene: TRBJ2-7; abundance: .; d_gene: TRBD2; v_gene: TRBV28; CDR3nt: TGTGCCAGCAGTTCTCAATCATTTAAATTTAGCGGGAGGATGGGTTCCTACGAGCAGTACTTC; CDR3aa: CASSSQSFKFSGRMGSYEQYF
j_gene: TRBJ1-2; abundance: many; d_gene: .; v_gene: TRBV28; CDR3nt: TGTGCCAGCAGCCAAATCGGGGCAGGGGCGGGCTATGGCTACACCTTC; CDR3aa: CASSQIGAGAGYGYTF
j_gene: TRBJ2-6; abundance: many; d_gene: TRBD1; v_gene: TRBV10-3; CDR3nt: TGTGCCATCATGGGACAGGGTTCGGGGGCCAACGTCCTGACTTTC; CDR3aa: CAIMGQGSGANVLTF
j_gene: TRBJ1-5; abundance: many; d_gene: .; v_gene: TRBV3-1; CDR3nt: TGTGCCAGCAGCCAAGATCCTGGAAGCCTTGGAGCCCAGCATTTT; CDR3aa: CASSQDPGSLGAQHF
j_gene: TRBJ2-5; abundance: .; d_gene: TRBD2; v_gene: TRBV12-3/TRBV12-4; CDR3nt: TGTGCCAGCAGTTTATCCGGGGGGAACCAAGAGACCCAGTACTTC; CDR3aa: CASSLSGGNQETQYF
j_gene: TRBJ1-2; abundance: .; d_gene: TRBD1; v_gene: TRBV7-6; CDR3nt: TGTGCCAGCAGTCGACAGGGGAGAGGCTACACCTTC; CDR3aa: CASSRQGRGYTF
j_gene: TRBJ1-1; abundance: many; d_gene: .; v_gene: TRBV30; CDR3nt: TGTGCCTGGAGTGTAGCGGTTGTCACTGAAGCTTTCTTT; CDR3aa: CAWSVAVVTEAFF
j_gene: TRBJ1-2; abundance: .; d_gene: .; v_gene: TRBV11-2; CDR3nt: TGTGCCAGCGAAACGGACAGAGGATATGGCTACACCTTC; CDR3aa: CASETDRGYGYTF
j_gene: TRBJ1-5; abundance: many; d_gene: TRBD1; v_gene: TRBV19; CDR3nt: TGTGCCAGTAGTCCCTACAGGGGCCAAAGCAATCAGCCCCAGCATTTT; CDR3aa: CASSPYRGQSNQPQHF
j_gene: TRBJ1-2; abundance: many; d_gene: .; v_gene: TRBV28; CDR3nt: TGTGCCAGCGCACAGTGGAGGGGCTACACCTTC; CDR3aa: CASAQWRGYTF